This T cell receptor beta chain is drawn from a study of cytomegalovirus exposure and HLA in healthy donors. This CDR3 is built from 14 residues. V gave up 1 base and J gave up 5 bases; unmatched junction bases: 6. Germline V gives CDR1 GTSNPN, CDR2 SVGIG (reference sequence). PCR employed 60 Vbeta and 13 Jbeta primers. Profiled with immunoSEQ multiplex PCR; TCRdb holds only in-frame clones, not every one. Of over 150,000 clones detected, around 83% appear once; the ten largest clones hold 0.96%. The sequence was obtained from a girl aged 2-9 years in good health and CMV-seropositive. Sample: PBMCs. This rearrangement joins TRBV30 to TRBJ2-7; 9 positions agree with TRBD2. The CDR3 sequence: CAWSGIAGAHEQYF. The CDR3 region has the DNA TGTGCCTGGAGTGGAATAGCGGGAGCCCACGAGCAGTACTTC. Based on the CDR3 plus reference TRBV30 and TRBJ2-7, the full variable domain is SQTIHQWPATLVQPVGSPLSLECTVEGTSNPNLYWYRQAAGRGLQLLFYSVGIGQISSEVPQNLSASRPQDRQFILSSKKLLLSDSGFYLCAWSGIAGAHEQYFGPGTRLTVT.